The source of this T cell receptor (beta chain) is a study of human T cells and chemical hapten exposure. Study context: TCR yield per sample varied, mainly due to pooled library volumes. General study results and limits: Once DPC sensitization occurred, TCRs above 1 in 1000 frequency showed no change.

TCRdb called the 5' RACE reads again in MiXCR, with one record for every CDR3 protein. The table shows roughly 120,000 distinct CDR3 sequences, with around a fifth occurring only once. To note about this clonotype: Its antigen is currently unknown.

From germline, CDR1 is MGHRA and CDR2 YSYEKL. This CDR3 spans 15 amino acids. V gave up 1 base and J gave up 1 base, with 10 bases separating them. RNA extraction used unfractionated whole blood as the source of total RNA. This rearrangement joins TRBV4-1 to TRBJ1-1, with D maybe TRBD1 (6 bases). This clonotype was obtained from a human donor in good health. The CDR3 DNA sequence: TGCGCCAGCAGCCAAGTTGGACAGCCGAACACTGAAGCTTTCTTT. This sequence encodes CASSQVGQPNTEAFF.